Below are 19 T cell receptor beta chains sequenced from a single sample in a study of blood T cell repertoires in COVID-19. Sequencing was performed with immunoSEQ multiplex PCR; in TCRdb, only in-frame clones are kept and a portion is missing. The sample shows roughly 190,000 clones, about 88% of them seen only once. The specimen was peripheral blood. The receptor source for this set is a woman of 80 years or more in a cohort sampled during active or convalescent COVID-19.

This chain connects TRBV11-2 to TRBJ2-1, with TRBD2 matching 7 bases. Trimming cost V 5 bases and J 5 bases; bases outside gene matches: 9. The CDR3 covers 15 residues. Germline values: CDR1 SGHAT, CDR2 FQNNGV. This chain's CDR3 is CASSIGTTNHNEQFF. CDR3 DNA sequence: TGTGCCAGCAGCATCGGGACTACTAACCACAATGAGCAGTTCTTC. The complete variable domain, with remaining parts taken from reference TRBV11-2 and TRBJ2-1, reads EAGVAQSPRYKIIEKRQSVAFWCNPISGHATLYWYQQILGQGPKLLIQFQNNGVVDDSQLPKDRFSAERLKGVDSTLKIQPAKLEDSAVYLCASSIGTTNHNEQFFGPGTRLTVL.

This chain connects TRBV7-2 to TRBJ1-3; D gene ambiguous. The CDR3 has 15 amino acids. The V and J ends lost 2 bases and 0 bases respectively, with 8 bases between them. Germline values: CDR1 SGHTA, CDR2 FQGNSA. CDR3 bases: TGTGCCAGCAGCTTATGGGAGAGCTCTGGAAACACCATATATTTT. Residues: CASSLWESSGNTIYF.

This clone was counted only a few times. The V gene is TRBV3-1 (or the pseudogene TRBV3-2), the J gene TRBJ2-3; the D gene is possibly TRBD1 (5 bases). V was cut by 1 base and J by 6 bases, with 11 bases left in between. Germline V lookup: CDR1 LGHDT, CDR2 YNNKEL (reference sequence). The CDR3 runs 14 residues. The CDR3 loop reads CASSQAMGLDTQYF. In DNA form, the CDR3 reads TGTGCCAGCAGCCAAGCGATGGGGCTGGATACGCAGTATTTT.

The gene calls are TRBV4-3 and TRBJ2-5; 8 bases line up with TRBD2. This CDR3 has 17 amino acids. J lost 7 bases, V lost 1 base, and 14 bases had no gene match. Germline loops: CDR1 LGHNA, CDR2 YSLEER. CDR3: CASSQVWASGPSGTQYF. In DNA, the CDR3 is TGCGCCAGCAGCCAAGTCTGGGCTAGCGGGCCGTCGGGGACCCAGTACTTC.

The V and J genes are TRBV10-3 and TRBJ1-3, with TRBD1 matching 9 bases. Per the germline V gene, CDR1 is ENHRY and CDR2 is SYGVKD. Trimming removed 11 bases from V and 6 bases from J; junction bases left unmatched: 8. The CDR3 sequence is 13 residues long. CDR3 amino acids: CAVTGTGINTIYF. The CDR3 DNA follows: TGTGCCGTTACAGGGACAGGGATAAACACCATATATTTT.

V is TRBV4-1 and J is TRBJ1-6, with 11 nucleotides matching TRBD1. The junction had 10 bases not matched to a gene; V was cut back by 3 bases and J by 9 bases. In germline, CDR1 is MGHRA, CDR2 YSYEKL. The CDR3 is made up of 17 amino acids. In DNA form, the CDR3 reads TGCGCCAGCAGCCATCAGACCGGGACAGGGGGACGTTCACCCCTCCACTTT. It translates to CASSHQTGTGGRSPLHF.

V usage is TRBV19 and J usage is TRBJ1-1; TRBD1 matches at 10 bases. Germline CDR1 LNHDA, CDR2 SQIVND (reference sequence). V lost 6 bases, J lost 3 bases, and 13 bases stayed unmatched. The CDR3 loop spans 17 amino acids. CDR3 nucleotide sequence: TGTGCCAGTAGCGATGACAGGGGGCGGCCACGCGACACTGAAGCTTTCTTT. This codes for CASSDDRGRPRDTEAFF.

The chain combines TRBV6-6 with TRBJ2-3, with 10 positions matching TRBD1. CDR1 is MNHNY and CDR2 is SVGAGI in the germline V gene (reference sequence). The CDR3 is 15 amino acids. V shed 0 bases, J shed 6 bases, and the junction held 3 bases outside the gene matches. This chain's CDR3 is CASSYSRQGADTQYF. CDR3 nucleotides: TGTGCCAGCAGTTACTCAAGACAGGGGGCCGATACGCAGTATTTT.

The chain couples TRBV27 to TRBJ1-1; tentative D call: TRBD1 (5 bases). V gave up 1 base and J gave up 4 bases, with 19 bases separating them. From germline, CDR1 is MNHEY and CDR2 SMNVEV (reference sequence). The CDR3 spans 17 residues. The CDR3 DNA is TGTGCCAGCAGTTTATTCCCGGATGGAGGGGTTGGCACTGAAGCTTTCTTT. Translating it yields CASSLFPDGGVGTEAFF.

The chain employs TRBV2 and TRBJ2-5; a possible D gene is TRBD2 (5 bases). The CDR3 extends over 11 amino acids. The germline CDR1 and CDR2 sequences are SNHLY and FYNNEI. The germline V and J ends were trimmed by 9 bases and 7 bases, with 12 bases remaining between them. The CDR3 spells CASHYGGTQYF. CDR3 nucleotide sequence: TGTGCCAGTCATTATGGAGGGACCCAGTACTTC. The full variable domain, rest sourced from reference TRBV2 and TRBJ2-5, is EPEVTQTPSHQVTQMGQEVILRCVPISNHLYFYWYRQILGQKVEFLVSFYNNEISEKSEIFDDQFSVERPDGSNFTLKIRSTKLEDSAMYFCASHYGGTQYFGPGTRLLVL.

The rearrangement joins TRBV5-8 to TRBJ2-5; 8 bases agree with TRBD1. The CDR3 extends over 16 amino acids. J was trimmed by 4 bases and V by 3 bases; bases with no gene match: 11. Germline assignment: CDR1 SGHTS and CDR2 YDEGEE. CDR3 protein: CASSSTGAMSGETQYF. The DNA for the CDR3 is TGTGCCAGCAGCTCGACAGGGGCCATGAGTGGAGAGACCCAGTACTTC.

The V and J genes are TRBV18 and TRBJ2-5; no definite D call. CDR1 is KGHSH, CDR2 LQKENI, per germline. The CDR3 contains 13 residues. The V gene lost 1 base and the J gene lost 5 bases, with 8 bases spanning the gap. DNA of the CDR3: TGTGCCAGCTCACCACGGTTTCGGGAGACCCAGTACTTC. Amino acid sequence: CASSPRFRETQYF.

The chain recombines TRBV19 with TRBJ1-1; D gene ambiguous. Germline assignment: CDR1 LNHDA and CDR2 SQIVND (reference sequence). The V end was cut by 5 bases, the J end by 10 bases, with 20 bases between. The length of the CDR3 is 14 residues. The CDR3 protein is CASSPNLGAGRAFF. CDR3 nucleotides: TGTGCCAGTAGTCCCAATCTCGGAGCCGGGAGAGCTTTCTTT.

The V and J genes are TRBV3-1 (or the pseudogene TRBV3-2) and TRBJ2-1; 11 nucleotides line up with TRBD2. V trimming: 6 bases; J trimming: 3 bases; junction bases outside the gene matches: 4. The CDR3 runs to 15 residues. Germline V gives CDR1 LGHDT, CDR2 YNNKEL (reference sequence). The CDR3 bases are TGTGCCAGCAGTCTGACTAGCGGGGACTACAATGAGCAGTTCTTC. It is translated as CASSLTSGDYNEQFF.

The CDR3 here is CASSPGRGVNEKLFF. The CDR3 DNA sequence: TGTGCCAGCTCACCAGGGAGGGGCGTTAATGAAAAACTGTTTTTT. J is TRBJ1-4 and V is TRBV18, with a tentative D call TRBD1 (5 bases). The V and J ends lost 2 bases and 4 bases respectively, with 11 bases between them. This CDR3 is 15 amino acids long. Germline loops: CDR1 KGHSH, CDR2 LQKENI.

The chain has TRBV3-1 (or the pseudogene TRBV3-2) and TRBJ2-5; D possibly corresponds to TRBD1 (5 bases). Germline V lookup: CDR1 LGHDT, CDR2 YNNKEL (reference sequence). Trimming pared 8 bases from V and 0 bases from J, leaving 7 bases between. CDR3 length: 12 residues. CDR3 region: CASGANQETQYF. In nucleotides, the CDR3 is TGTGCCAGCGGGGCAAACCAAGAGACCCAGTACTTC.

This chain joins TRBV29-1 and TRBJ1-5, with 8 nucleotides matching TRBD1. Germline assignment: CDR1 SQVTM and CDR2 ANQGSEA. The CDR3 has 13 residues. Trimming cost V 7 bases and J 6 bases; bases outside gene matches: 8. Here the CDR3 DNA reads TGCAGCGCCGGACAGGGTATAGGTCAGCCCCAGCATTTT. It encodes CSAGQGIGQPQHF.

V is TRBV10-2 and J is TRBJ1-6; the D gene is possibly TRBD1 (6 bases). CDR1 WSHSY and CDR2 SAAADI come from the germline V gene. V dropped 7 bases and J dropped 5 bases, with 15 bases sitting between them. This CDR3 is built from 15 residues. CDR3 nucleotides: TGCGCCAGCAATAGAAGGGGGTTGGATAATTCACCCCTCCACTTT. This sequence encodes CASNRRGLDNSPLHF.

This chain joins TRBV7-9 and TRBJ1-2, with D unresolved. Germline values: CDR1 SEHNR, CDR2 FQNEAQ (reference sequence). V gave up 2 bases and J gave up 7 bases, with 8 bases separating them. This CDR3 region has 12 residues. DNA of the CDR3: TGTGCCAGCAGCTTACTCGGGGTTGGCTACACCTTC. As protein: CASSLLGVGYTF.